This T cell receptor (beta chain) was obtained from a study of regulatory T cells in long-lasting Graves disease. To make TCR beta libraries, researchers used iRepertoire HTBI primers and Arm-PCR of CDR3 regions. TCRdb processed the multiplex PCR reads anew with MiXCR; each CDR3 protein has one entry. The sample yields about 450,000 distinct CDR3 sequences, around 15% seen once. This CDR3 region has 13 residues. The V gene's germline CDR1 is MNHEY and CDR2 SVGEGT. V shed 5 bases and J shed 6 bases, with 11 bases lying between them. As for time point: newly diagnosed GD, antithyroid drugs for less than 3 months. Construction of the TCR library relied on RNA isolated from PBMCs. This clonotype appeared many times. These data also featured in a second study, about T cells in Graves' hyperthyroidism and ophthalmopathy. Per that study: With the HTBI primer set, the TCR CDR3 went through a first round of RT-PCR.

The chain employs TRBV6-2 or TRBV6-3 and TRBJ1-5; D ambiguous. This specimen was peripheral blood mononuclear cells (PBMCs), taken at new diagnosis, from a patient treated with antithyroid drugs. This clonotype was obtained from a woman in her forties or fifties with Graves disease. The chain's CDR3 is CASSEELPQPQHF. The CDR3, as DNA: TGTGCCAGCAGTGAAGAGTTACCTCAGCCCCAGCATTTT.